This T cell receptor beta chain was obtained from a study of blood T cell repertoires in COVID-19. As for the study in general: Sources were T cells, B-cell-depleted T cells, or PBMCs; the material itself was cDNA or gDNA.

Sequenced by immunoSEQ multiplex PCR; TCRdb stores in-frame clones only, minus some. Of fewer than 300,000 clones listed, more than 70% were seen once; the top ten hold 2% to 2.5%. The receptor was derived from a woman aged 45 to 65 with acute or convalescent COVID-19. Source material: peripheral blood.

CDR3 DNA sequence: TGTGCCAGCAGCTTAGTCGCAGGACTTAATGAAAAACTGTTTTTT. This encodes CASSLVAGLNEKLFF. The gene calls are TRBV7-2 and TRBJ1-4; D remains ambiguous. Between the trimmed V and J ends, which lost 1 base and 4 bases, there was a span of 10 bases. This CDR3 is 15 amino acids long. CDR1 and CDR2 (germline): SGHTA, FQGNSA.